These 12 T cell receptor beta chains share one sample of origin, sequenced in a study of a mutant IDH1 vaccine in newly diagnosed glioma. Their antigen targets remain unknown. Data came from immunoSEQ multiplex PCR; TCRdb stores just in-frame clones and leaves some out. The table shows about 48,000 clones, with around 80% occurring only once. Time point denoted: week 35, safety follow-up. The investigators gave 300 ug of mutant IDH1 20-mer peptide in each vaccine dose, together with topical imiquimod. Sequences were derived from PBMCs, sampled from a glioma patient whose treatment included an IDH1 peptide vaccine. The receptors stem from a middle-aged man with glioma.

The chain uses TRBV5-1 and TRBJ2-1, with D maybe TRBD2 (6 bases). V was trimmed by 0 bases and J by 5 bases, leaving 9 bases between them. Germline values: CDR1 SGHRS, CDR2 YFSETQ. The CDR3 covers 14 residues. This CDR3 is CASSLAQRDNEQFF. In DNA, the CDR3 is TGCGCCAGCAGCTTGGCCCAGCGGGACAATGAGCAGTTCTTC.

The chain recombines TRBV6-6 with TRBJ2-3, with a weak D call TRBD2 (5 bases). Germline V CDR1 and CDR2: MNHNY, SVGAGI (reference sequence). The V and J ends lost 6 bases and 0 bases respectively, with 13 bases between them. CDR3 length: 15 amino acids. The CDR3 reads CASSDSAPSTDTQYF. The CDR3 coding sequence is TGTGCCAGCAGCGATAGCGCGCCTAGCACAGATACGCAGTATTTT.

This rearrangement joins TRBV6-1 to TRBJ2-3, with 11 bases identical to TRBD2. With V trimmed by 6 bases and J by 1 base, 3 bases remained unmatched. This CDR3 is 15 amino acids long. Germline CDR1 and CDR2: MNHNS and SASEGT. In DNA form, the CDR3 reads TGTGCCAGCAGATCGGGACTAGCGGGCACAGATACGCAGTATTTT. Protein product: CASRSGLAGTDTQYF.

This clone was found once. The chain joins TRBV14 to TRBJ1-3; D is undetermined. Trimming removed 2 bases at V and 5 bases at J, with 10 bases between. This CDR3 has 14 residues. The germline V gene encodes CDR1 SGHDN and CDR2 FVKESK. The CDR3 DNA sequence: TGTGCCAGCAGCCAATTAATCTTTCGAAACACCATATATTTT. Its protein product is CASSQLIFRNTIYF.

This CDR3 reads CASRRLAGLTDTQYF. In nucleotides, the CDR3 is TGTGCCAGCAGGCGACTAGCGGGCTTGACAGATACGCAGTATTTT. This chain uses TRBV6-1 with TRBJ2-3; 10 bases align to TRBD2. The CDR3 is made up of 15 amino acids. The V and J ends lost 6 bases and 3 bases, in that order; junction bases with no gene match: 6. Germline V lookup: CDR1 MNHNS, CDR2 SASEGT.

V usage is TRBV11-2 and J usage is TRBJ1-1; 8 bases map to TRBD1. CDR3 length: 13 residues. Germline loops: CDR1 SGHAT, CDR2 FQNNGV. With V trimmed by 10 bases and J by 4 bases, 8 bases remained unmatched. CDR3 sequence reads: CATQGQGGTEAFF. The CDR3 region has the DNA TGTGCCACCCAAGGACAGGGTGGCACTGAAGCTTTCTTT. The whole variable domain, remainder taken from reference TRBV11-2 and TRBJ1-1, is EAGVAQSPRYKIIEKRQSVAFWCNPISGHATLYWYQQILGQGPKLLIQFQNNGVVDDSQLPKDRFSAERLKGVDSTLKIQPAKLEDSAVYLCATQGQGGTEAFFGQGTRLTVV.

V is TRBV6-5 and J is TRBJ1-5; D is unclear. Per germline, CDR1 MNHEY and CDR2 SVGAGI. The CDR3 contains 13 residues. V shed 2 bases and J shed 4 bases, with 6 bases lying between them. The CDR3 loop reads CASSYGINQPQHF. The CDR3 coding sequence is TGTGCCAGCAGTTACGGAATAAATCAGCCCCAGCATTTT.

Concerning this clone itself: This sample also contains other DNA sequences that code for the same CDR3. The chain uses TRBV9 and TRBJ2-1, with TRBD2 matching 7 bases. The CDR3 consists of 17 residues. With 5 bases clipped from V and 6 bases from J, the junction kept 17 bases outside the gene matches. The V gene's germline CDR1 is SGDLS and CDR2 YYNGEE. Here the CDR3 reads CASSVRGGASGSNEQFF. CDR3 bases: TGTGCCAGCAGTGTAAGGGGTGGGGCTAGCGGAAGCAATGAGCAGTTCTTC. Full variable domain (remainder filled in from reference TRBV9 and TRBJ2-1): DSGVTQTPKHLITATGQRVTLRCSPRSGDLSVYWYQQSLDQGLQFLIQYYNGEERAKGNILERFSAQQFPDLHSELNLSSLELGDSALYFCASSVRGGASGSNEQFFGPGTRLTVL.

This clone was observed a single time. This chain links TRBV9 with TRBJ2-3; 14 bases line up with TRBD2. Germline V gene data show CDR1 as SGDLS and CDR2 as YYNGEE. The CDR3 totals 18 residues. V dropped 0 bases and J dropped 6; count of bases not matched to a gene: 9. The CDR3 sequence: CASSVGGGLAGVRDTQYF. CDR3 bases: TGTGCCAGCAGCGTAGGCGGGGGACTAGCGGGAGTTCGGGATACGCAGTATTTT.

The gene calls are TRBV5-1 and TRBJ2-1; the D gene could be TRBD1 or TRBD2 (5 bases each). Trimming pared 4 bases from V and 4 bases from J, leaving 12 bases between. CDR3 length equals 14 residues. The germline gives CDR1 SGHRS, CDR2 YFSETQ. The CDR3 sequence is CASSTGTTYNEQFF. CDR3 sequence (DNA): TGCGCCAGCAGCACCGGGACCACATACAATGAGCAGTTCTTC.

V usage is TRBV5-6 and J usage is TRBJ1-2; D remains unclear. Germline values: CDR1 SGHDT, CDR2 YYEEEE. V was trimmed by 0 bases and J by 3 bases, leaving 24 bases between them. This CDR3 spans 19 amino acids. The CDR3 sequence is CASSLDFRGRASYDYGYTF. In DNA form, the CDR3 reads TGTGCCAGCAGCTTGGATTTTAGAGGACGGGCATCTTATGACTATGGCTACACCTTC.

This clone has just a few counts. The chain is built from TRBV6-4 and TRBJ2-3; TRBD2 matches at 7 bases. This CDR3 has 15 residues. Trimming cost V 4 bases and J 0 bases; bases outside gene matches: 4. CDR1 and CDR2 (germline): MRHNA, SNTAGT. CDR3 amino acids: CASSAYSGSTDTQYF. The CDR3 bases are TGTGCCAGCAGTGCCTATAGCGGGAGCACAGATACGCAGTATTTT.